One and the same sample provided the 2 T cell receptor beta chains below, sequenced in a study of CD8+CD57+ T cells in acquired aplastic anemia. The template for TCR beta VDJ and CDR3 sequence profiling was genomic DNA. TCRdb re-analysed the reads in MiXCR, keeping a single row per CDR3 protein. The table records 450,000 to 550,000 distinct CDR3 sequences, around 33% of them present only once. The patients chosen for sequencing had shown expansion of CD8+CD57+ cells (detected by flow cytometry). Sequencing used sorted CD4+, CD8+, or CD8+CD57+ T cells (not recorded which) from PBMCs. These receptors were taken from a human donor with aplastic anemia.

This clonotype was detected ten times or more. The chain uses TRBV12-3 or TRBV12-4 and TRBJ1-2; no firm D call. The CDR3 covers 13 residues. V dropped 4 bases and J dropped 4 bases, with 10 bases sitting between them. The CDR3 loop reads CASSYSGTYGYTF. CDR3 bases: TGTGCCAGCAGTTACTCGGGAACCTATGGCTACACCTTC.

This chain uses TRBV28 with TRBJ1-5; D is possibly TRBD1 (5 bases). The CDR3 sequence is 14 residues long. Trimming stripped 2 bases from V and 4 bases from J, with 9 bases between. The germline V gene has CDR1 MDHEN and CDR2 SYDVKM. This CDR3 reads CASSLGGENQPQHF. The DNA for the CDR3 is TGTGCCAGCAGTTTAGGAGGGGAGAATCAGCCCCAGCATTTT.